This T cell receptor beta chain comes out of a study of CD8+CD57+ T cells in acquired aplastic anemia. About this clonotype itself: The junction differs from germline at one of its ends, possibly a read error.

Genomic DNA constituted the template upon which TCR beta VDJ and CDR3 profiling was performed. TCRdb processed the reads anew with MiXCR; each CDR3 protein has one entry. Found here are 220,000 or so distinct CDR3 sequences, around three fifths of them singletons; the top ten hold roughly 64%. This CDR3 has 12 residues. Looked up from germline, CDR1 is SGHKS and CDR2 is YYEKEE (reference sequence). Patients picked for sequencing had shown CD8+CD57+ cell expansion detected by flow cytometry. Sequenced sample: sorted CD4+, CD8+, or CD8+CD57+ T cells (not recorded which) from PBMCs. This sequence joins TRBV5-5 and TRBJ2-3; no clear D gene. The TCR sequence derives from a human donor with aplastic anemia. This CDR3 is CASSPIDRALHF. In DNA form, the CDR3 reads TGTGCCAGCAGCCCAATTGACCGGGCCCTGCATTTT.